Following are 20 T cell receptor beta chains from one sample sequenced in a study of T cell repertoires in cytomegalovirus infection. TCRdb independently ran MiXCR on the reads; one entry per CDR3 protein. The table has roughly 760,000 distinct CDR3 sequences, 35% seen once. Sequences were obtained from PBMCs. All receptors come from a human donor in good health (CMV status not recorded). Some clones in this sample may be carry-over from other donors' samples.

This clonotype was found a few times. The chain carries TRBV12-3 or TRBV12-4 and TRBJ1-4, with D perhaps TRBD1 (5 bases). The V end lost 3 bases, the J end lost 12 bases, and 14 bases lay between the germline ends. This CDR3 comprises 13 residues. CDR3 protein: CASSFRFEGELFF. CDR3 nucleotides: TGTGCCAGCAGTTTTCGTTTCGAAGGGGAACTGTTTTTT.

The chain couples TRBV6-6 to TRBJ1-1; D gene uncertain. CDR1 and CDR2 (germline): MNHNY, SVGAGI (reference sequence). The CDR3 is 9 amino acids. With 11 bases removed from V and 8 bases from J, the gap between germline ends came to 9 bases. For the CDR3, the DNA is TGTGCCCGCGGTCTGGAAGCTTTCTTT. Protein product: CARGLEAFF.

The chain combines TRBV7-2 with TRBJ2-7; 9 bases line up with TRBD2. Germline values: CDR1 SGHTA, CDR2 FQGNSA. The CDR3 is 16 amino acids. With V trimmed by 1 base and J by 5 bases, 9 bases remained unmatched. In nucleotides, the CDR3 is TGTGCCAGCAGCTTAGTGGAGGGCGGGAGGGGCCACGAGCAGTACTTC. Encoded protein: CASSLVEGGRGHEQYF.

J is TRBJ2-3 and V is TRBV4-1; 11 bases line up with TRBD2. V shed 1 base and J 6 bases; nucleotides not matched to a gene: 9. Germline-derived CDR1 and CDR2 are MGHRA and YSYEKL. The CDR3 sequence is 17 residues long. The CDR3 sequence is CASSQVLTSGGEDTQYF. The CDR3 DNA follows: TGCGCCAGCAGCCAAGTGCTTACTAGCGGGGGTGAGGATACGCAGTATTTT.

This chain connects TRBV6-5 to TRBJ1-1, with D maybe TRBD1 (5 bases). This CDR3 has 17 residues. Looked up from germline, CDR1 is MNHEY and CDR2 is SVGAGI. The germline V and J ends were trimmed by 6 bases and 0 bases, with 20 bases remaining between them. Written as DNA, the CDR3 is TGTGCCAGCAGAGGACAAGCCCTAGCCCCTATGAACACTGAAGCTTTCTTT. Translating it yields CASRGQALAPMNTEAFF.

This clonotype was detected many times. This rearrangement joins TRBV7-2 to TRBJ1-5; possibly TRBD1 for D (6 bases). The CDR3 runs 16 residues. Trimming took 5 bases from V and 5 from J, leaving 19 bases between them. Germline CDR1 and CDR2: SGHTA and FQGNSA. As DNA, the CDR3 is TGTGCCAGCAGCCCCAATCCCAGGGGTTATTATCAGCCCCAGCATTTT. Translating it yields CASSPNPRGYYQPQHF.

This clonotype was found many times. For the CDR3, the DNA is TGTGCCAGCAGCTTAGCGCGTCCAGGAAGCAATGGCTACACCTTC. This codes for CASSLARPGSNGYTF. The chain couples TRBV7-2 to TRBJ1-2; the D is unclear. This CDR3 spans 15 amino acids. Deletions cut 0 bases from V and 6 bases from J, with 14 bases between. Germline CDR1 is SGHTA and CDR2 is FQGNSA.

The chain links TRBV14 to TRBJ2-7; D possibly corresponds to TRBD2 (6 bases). V shed 4 bases and J shed 6 bases, with 13 bases lying between them. Germline assignment: CDR1 SGHDN and CDR2 FVKESK. The CDR3 is made up of 13 amino acids. CDR3 DNA: TGTGCCAGCAGCCCATCGGGGGTGAGCGAGCAGTACTTC. The encoded protein is CASSPSGVSEQYF.

The CDR3 here is CASKVRDYSNQPQHF. DNA of the CDR3: TGTGCCAGCAAGGTGAGGGATTATAGCAATCAGCCCCAGCATTTT. The chain couples TRBV6-5 to TRBJ1-5; D gene unclear. The CDR3 is 15 residues long. Germline V lookup: CDR1 MNHEY, CDR2 SVGAGI. V lost 7 bases and J 0 bases, leaving 13 bases between the germline ends.

This clonotype was detected only a few times. The V gene is TRBV19, the J gene TRBJ2-7; D unclear. V was clipped by 1 base and J by 5 bases, with 9 bases between them. The CDR3 contains 13 residues. CDR1 LNHDA and CDR2 SQIVND come from the germline V gene (reference sequence). The CDR3 sequence: CASSIVNGDEQYF. CDR3 nucleotide sequence: TGTGCCAGTAGTATAGTCAATGGGGACGAGCAGTACTTC.

This clonotype has a single count. The chain joins TRBV10-3 to TRBJ1-1; D unclear. This CDR3 contains 13 residues. Germline V gene data show CDR1 as ENHRY and CDR2 as SYGVKD. The ends were cut back, 6 bases at V and 1 base at J, with 9 bases in the middle. The DNA for the CDR3 is TGTGCCATCAGAAAGGGCTGGAACACTGAAGCTTTCTTT. It codes for CAIRKGWNTEAFF.

V is TRBV7-9 and J is TRBJ1-4; D is possibly TRBD1 (6 bases). This CDR3 spans 15 amino acids. V was cut by 5 bases and J by 4 bases, with 14 bases left in between. Germline CDR1 is SEHNR and CDR2 is FQNEAQ (reference sequence). CDR3 amino acids: CASSIDRRSNEKLFF. The CDR3, as DNA: TGTGCCAGCAGCATAGACAGGCGGAGTAATGAAAAACTGTTTTTT.

This clonotype was counted a few times. V and J are TRBV20-1 and TRBJ1-3; no firm D call. This CDR3 contains 14 residues. Germline V CDR1 and CDR2: DFQATT, SNEGSKA (reference sequence). Trimming cost V 1 base and J 4 bases, with 11 bases left between them. CDR3 protein: CSARGNSLGNTIYF. CDR3 sequence (DNA): TGCAGTGCTAGAGGAAACAGCTTGGGAAACACCATATATTTT.

The CDR3 bases are TGTGCCAGCAGTGAACGCGGAGCCAAAAACATTCAGTACTTC. It codes for CASSERGAKNIQYF. The chain joins TRBV6-1 to TRBJ2-4; D ambiguous. The germline V gene encodes CDR1 MNHNS and CDR2 SASEGT. Trimming left V 2 bases short and J 0 bases short, with 5 bases between. The CDR3 runs to 14 residues.

The rearrangement uses TRBV20-1 and TRBJ2-1; 13 bases match TRBD2. Germline lookup yields CDR1 DFQATT and CDR2 SNEGSKA (reference sequence). CDR3 length: 16 amino acids. V trimming: 3 bases; J trimming: 7 bases; junction bases outside the gene matches: 9. The CDR3 region is CSARDRLAGGVNEQFF. For the CDR3, the DNA is TGCAGTGCTAGGGACCGACTAGCGGGAGGTGTTAATGAGCAGTTCTTC.

The chain links TRBV7-3 to TRBJ2-3, with a possible D match to TRBD1 (7 bases). Germline V lookup: CDR1 SGHTA, CDR2 FQGTGA. The CDR3 is made up of 15 amino acids. V lost 5 bases, J lost 1 base, and 13 bases lay in between. The CDR3 reads CASSRGDSRTDTQYF. The CDR3 nucleotides are TGTGCCAGCAGCCGCGGGGACAGCCGCACAGATACGCAGTATTTT.

This clonotype has a handful of counts. This chain connects TRBV28 to TRBJ1-2; 9 bases are a match to TRBD1. Trimming removed 6 bases from V and 6 bases from J; junction bases left unmatched: 5. This CDR3 comprises 13 residues. CDR1 is MDHEN and CDR2 is SYDVKM in the germline V gene. CDR3 protein: CASSVQGAHGYTF. The CDR3 DNA sequence: TGTGCCAGCAGCGTACAGGGGGCGCATGGCTACACCTTC.

This clonotype was observed a few times. V gene TRBV28 combines with J gene TRBJ1-5, with TRBD1 matching 10 bases. J was trimmed by 1 base and V by 5 bases; bases with no gene match: 11. The CDR3 totals 18 residues. Germline lookup yields CDR1 MDHEN and CDR2 SYDVKM. CDR3 in DNA: TGTGCCAGCAGTCCCCGGACAGGGGGGGTTTGGAGCAATCAGCCCCAGCATTTT. As protein: CASSPRTGGVWSNQPQHF.

This chain links TRBV7-3 with TRBJ2-3, with 12 positions matching TRBD2. The CDR3 runs to 17 residues. Germline lookup yields CDR1 SGHTA and CDR2 FQGTGA. V lost 5 bases and J lost 2; bases outside the gene matches: 8. CDR3 bases: TGTGCCAGCAGCCGCCGACTAGCGGGGGACGTCACAGATACGCAGTATTTT. Translated: CASSRRLAGDVTDTQYF.

The chain combines TRBV6-1 with TRBJ1-3; D call uncertain. This CDR3 comprises 15 residues. The V and J ends lost 2 bases and 0 bases respectively, with 8 bases between them. CDR1 is MNHNS, CDR2 SASEGT, per germline. CDR3 DNA: TGTGCCAGCAGTGAAAAGGTGGCCTCTGGAAACACCATATATTTT. This codes for CASSEKVASGNTIYF.